These 10 T cell receptor beta chains were all obtained from the same sample, sequenced in a study of blood T cell repertoires in COVID-19. Data came from immunoSEQ multiplex PCR; TCRdb stores just in-frame clones and leaves some out. Among a few hundred thousand clones listed, 89% were seen once. Material: peripheral blood. All receptors derive from a woman between 25 and 40 years old with COVID-19, enrolled during active disease.

This rearrangement joins TRBV29-1 to TRBJ2-3; no firm D call. This CDR3 spans 13 amino acids. Germline V gene sequence: CDR1 SQVTM, CDR2 ANQGSEA. The germline V and J ends were trimmed by 7 bases and 1 base, with 12 bases remaining between them. In nucleotides, the CDR3 is TGCAGCGGCCATAGTGTTGGCACAGATACGCAGTATTTT. This translates into CSGHSVGTDTQYF.

The V and J genes are TRBV9 and TRBJ1-3; D not certain. The CDR3 consists of 14 residues. The germline V gene encodes CDR1 SGDLS and CDR2 YYNGEE. Trimming removed 0 bases at V and 4 bases at J, with 8 bases between. CDR3 amino acids: CASSVGGIGNTIYF. The CDR3 DNA is TGTGCCAGCAGCGTAGGAGGGATAGGAAACACCATATATTTT. Filled out from reference TRBV9 and TRBJ1-3, the complete variable domain reads DSGVTQTPKHLITATGQRVTLRCSPRSGDLSVYWYQQSLDQGLQFLIQYYNGEERAKGNILERFSAQQFPDLHSELNLSSLELGDSALYFCASSVGGIGNTIYFGEGSWLTVV.

The gene calls are TRBV29-1 and TRBJ2-5; 8 positions agree with TRBD2. The CDR3 length is 19 residues. V dropped 0 bases and J dropped 4; count of bases not matched to a gene: 19. Germline V CDR1 and CDR2: SQVTM, ANQGSEA. The DNA for the CDR3 is TGCAGCGTTGAAGATCGGGGATGGGGGGGAGCGGGAGCTGCAGAGACCCAGTACTTC. Its translation is CSVEDRGWGGAGAAETQYF.

The gene calls are TRBV15 and TRBJ2-7, with unresolved D. Germline loops: CDR1 LNHNV, CDR2 YYDKDF (reference sequence). V lost 1 base, J lost 0 bases, and 10 bases lay in between. This CDR3 has 15 amino acids. The CDR3 sequence: CATSRGSSLSYEQYV. CDR3 in DNA: TGTGCCACCAGCAGAGGGTCTAGTCTCTCCTACGAGCAGTACGTC.

A remark on this clone: One end of the junction varies from germline; a read error may be responsible. This rearrangement joins TRBV29-1 to TRBJ1-2, with D tentatively TRBD1 (6 bases). This CDR3 has 14 residues. The germline V gene has CDR1 SQVTM and CDR2 ANQGSEA. The CDR3: CSVEDTGKARGYTF. The DNA for the CDR3 is TGCAGCGTGGAAGATACAGGGAAAGCGCGAGGCTACACCTTC. Full variable domain (missing parts from reference TRBV29-1 and TRBJ1-2): SAVISQKPSRDICQRGTSLTIQCQVDSQVTMMFWYRQQPGQSLTLIATANQGSEATYESGFVIDKFPISRPNLTFSTLTVSNMSPEDSSIYLCSVEDTGKARGYTFGSGTRLTVV.

This clone came up once. The chain recombines TRBV24-1 with TRBJ2-6; weak D call: TRBD1 (5 bases). V was shortened by 5 bases and J by 0 bases, with 19 bases between the two germline ends. The germline gives CDR1 KGHDR, CDR2 SFDVKD. This CDR3 has 19 residues. This CDR3 reads CATSGSHRNPYSGANVLTF. CDR3 sequence (DNA): TGTGCCACCAGTGGGAGCCACAGGAATCCTTACTCTGGGGCCAACGTCCTGACTTTC.

The chain couples TRBV12-5 to TRBJ2-3, with TRBD2 matching 7 bases. The CDR3 runs 16 residues. From germline, CDR1 is LGHNT and CDR2 FRNRAP. Unmatched junction bases numbered 13, after V lost 4 bases and J lost 6 bases. CDR3: CASGSTPTSKGDTQYF. The CDR3 coding sequence is TGTGCTAGTGGTTCGACACCGACTAGCAAAGGTGATACGCAGTATTTT.

This chain uses TRBV4-3 with TRBJ1-1, with D possibly matching TRBD1 (5 bases). The CDR3 runs to 15 residues. The germline V and J ends were trimmed by 1 base and 4 bases, with 13 bases remaining between them. Looked up from germline, CDR1 is LGHNA and CDR2 is YSLEER. The CDR3 sequence: CASSQVRGGFTEAFF. CDR3 bases: TGCGCCAGCAGCCAAGTTAGGGGAGGGTTCACTGAAGCTTTCTTT.

The chain uses TRBV7-9 and TRBJ1-2, with unresolved D. The CDR3 has 15 amino acids. The V end lost 5 bases, the J end lost 3 bases, and 16 bases lay between the germline ends. The germline gives CDR1 SEHNR, CDR2 FQNEAQ (reference sequence). The CDR3 coding sequence is TGTGCCAGCAGCCCCCTCCGGGAGGTACACTATGGCTACACCTTC. Its translation: CASSPLREVHYGYTF.

The V gene is TRBV7-9, the J gene TRBJ2-7; 11 positions match TRBD1. V shed 5 bases and J 5 bases; nucleotides not matched to a gene: 8. The V gene's germline CDR1 is SEHNR and CDR2 FQNEAQ (reference sequence). This CDR3 has 15 residues. This CDR3 is CASSRGQGALDEQYF. CDR3 nucleotides: TGTGCCAGCAGCAGAGGACAGGGGGCGCTGGACGAGCAGTACTTC.